This TCR beta chain was retrieved from a study of blood T cell repertoires in COVID-19. In the study overall: Both acute and convalescent COVID-19 samples were obtained from the United States, Italy and Spain. The analysed material was cDNA or gDNA that came from T cells, B-cell-depleted T cells, or PBMCs.

J lost 5 bases, V lost 2 bases, and 7 bases had no gene match. The V gene's germline CDR1 is LNHDA and CDR2 SQIVND (reference sequence). CDR3 size: 15 residues. There are a few counts of this clone. Per the study methods: Reference gene primer amplification in the assay estimated nucleated cell counts. Produced via immunoSEQ multiplex PCR; TCRdb's table is partial and in-frame only. V, J and clone size derive from that table, while D and trimming were established from the DNA sequence. The data hold about 180,000 clones, with approximately 83% observed a single time. The specimen was peripheral blood. The receptor's source is a man between 60 and 70 years old with acute or convalescent COVID-19. V usage is TRBV19 and J usage is TRBJ2-5, with 8 nucleotides matching TRBD1. The CDR3 DNA is TGTGCCAGTAGTATAACCCGGACAGGGTTGGAGACCCAGTACTTC. It specifies CASSITRTGLETQYF.